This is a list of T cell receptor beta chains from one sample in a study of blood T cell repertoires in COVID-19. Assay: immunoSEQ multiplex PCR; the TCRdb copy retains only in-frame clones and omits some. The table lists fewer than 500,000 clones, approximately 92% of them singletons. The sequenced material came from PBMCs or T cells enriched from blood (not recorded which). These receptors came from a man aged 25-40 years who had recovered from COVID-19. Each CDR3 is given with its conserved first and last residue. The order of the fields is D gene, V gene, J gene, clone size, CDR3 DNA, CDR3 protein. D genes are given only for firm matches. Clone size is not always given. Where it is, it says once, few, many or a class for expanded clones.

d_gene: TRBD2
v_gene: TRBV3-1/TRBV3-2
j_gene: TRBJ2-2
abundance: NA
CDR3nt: TGTGCCAGCAGCCCCCCAGGCAGGGTTAGCGGGAGGCTGAACACCGGGGAGCTGTTTTTT
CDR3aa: CASSPPGRVSGRLNTGELFF

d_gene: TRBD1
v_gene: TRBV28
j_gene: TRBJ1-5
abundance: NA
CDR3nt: TGTGCCAGCAGTTTGACAGGGGGTTTTGGGCAGCCCCAGCATTTT
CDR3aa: CASSLTGGFGQPQHF

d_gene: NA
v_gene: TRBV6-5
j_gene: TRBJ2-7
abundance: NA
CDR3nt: TGTGCCAGCGCAATAGCAGAATCCTACGAGCAGTACTTC
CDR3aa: CASAIAESYEQYF

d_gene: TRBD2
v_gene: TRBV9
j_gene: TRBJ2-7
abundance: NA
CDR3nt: TGTGCCAGCAGCGGAGGACTAGCGGGAAGCGAGCAGTACTTC
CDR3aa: CASSGGLAGSEQYF

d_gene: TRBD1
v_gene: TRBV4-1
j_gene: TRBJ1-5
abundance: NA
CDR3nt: TGCGCCAGCAGCCAAGTTGTGGCAGGGGGTAGGGCCCAGCATTTT
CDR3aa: CASSQVVAGGRAQHF

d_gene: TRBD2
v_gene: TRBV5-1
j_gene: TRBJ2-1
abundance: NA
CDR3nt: TGCGCCAGCGGATATAGCGGGAGGGACAATGAGCAGTTCTTC
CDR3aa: CASGYSGRDNEQFF

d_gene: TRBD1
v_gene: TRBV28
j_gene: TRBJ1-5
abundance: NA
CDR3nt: TGTGCCAGCAAGGACAGGGGGGATCAGCCCCAGCATTTT
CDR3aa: CASKDRGDQPQHF

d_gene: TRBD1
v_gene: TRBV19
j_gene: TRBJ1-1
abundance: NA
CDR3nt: TGTGCCAGTAGTAGGGGGGGACAGGAAATTGGCACTGAAGCTTTCTTT
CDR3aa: CASSRGGQEIGTEAFF

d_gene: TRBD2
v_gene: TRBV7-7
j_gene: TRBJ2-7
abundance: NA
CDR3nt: TGTGCCAGCAGCGGACCACTAGCGGGAGCCGTCTACGAGCAGTACTTC
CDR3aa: CASSGPLAGAVYEQYF

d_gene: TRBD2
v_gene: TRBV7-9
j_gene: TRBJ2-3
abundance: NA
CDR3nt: TGTGCCAGCAGCCCGAATCTAGCGGGAGGAAGAGATACGCAGTATTTT
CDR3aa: CASSPNLAGGRDTQYF

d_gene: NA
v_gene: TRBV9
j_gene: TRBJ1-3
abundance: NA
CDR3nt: TGTGCCAGCAGCGGAAACAGGGACTCTGGAAACACCATATATTTT
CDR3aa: CASSGNRDSGNTIYF

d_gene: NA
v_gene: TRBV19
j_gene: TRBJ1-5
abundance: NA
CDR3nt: TGTGCCAGTACCCCAGATTTCGTGGGGAGGCAGCCCCAGCATTTT
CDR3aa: CASTPDFVGRQPQHF

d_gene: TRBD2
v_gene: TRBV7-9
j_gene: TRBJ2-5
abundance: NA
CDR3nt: TGTGCCAGCAGTTTTAGCGGACTAGCGGCTCGGAAGGACTTC
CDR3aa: CASSFSGLAARKDF

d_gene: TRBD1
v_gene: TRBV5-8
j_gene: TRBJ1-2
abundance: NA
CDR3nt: TGTGCCAGCAGCACCAGACAGGGGGTCTATGGCTACACCTTC
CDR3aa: CASSTRQGVYGYTF

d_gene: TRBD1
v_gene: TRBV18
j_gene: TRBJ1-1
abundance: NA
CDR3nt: TGTGCCAGCTCACCACTTCGGGACAGGGGCACTGAAGCTTTCTTT
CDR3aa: CASSPLRDRGTEAFF

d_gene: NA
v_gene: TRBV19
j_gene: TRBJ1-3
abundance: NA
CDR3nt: TGTGCCAGCATGACATTCTCTGGAAACACCATATATTTT
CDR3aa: CASMTFSGNTIYF

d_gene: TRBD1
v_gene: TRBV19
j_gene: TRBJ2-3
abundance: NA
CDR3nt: TGTGCCAGTAGTGCCAAACAGGGGGCTAAGGGGACAGATACGCAGTATTTT
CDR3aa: CASSAKQGAKGTDTQYF

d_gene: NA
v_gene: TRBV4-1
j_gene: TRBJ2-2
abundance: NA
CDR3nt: TGCGCCAGCAGACAGGGAGAGGACACCGGGGAGCTGTTTTTT
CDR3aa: CASRQGEDTGELFF

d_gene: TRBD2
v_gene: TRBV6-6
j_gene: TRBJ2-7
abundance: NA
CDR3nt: TGTGCCAGCAGTCGAATGGGGCTAGCGGGAGCCTTTGGGAACGAGCAGTACTTC
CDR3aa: CASSRMGLAGAFGNEQYF

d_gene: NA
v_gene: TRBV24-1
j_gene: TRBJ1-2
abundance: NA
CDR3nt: TGTGCCACCCAAACCTCGACAGCTAACTATGGCTACACCTTC
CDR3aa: CATQTSTANYGYTF

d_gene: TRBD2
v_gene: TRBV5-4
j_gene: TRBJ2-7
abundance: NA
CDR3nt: TGTGCCAGCAGCTGGACTAGCGGGAGTTCTGAGGAGCAGTACTTC
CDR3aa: CASSWTSGSSEEQYF

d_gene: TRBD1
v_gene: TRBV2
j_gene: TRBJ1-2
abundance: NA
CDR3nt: TGTGCCAGCAGAACCAGCGGACAGGGGAGTAGTAAGCAGAGCTACACCTTC
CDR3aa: CASRTSGQGSSKQSYTF

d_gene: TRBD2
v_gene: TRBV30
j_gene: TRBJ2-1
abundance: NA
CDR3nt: TGTGCCTGGGGACTAGCGAATGAGCAGTTCTTC
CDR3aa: CAWGLANEQFF

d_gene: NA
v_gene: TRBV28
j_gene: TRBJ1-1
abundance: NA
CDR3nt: TGTGCCAGCAGTTTACGCGGAGACACTGAAGCTTTCTTT
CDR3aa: CASSLRGDTEAFF

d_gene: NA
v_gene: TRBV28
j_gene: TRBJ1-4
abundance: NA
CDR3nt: TGTGCCAGCGCCGGTAATGAAAAACTGTTTTTT
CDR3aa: CASAGNEKLFF

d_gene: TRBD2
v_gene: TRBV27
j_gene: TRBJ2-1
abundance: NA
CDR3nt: TGTGCCAGCAGTTTATGGGGGGGACATGAGCAGTTCTTC
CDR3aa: CASSLWGGHEQFF

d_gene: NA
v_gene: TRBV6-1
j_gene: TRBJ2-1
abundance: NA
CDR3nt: TGTGCCAGCAGTGAATTGGGCGTACCCTCCTACAATGAGCAGTTCTTC
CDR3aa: CASSELGVPSYNEQFF

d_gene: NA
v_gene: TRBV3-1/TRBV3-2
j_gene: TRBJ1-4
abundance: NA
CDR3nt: TGTGCCAGCAGCCCCGGGCGGACTGCAACTAATGAAAAACTGTTTTTT
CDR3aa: CASSPGRTATNEKLFF

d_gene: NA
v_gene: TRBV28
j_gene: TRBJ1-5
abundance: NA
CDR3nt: TGTGCCAGCAGACGCGGGGATCAGCCCCAGCATTTT
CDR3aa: CASRRGDQPQHF

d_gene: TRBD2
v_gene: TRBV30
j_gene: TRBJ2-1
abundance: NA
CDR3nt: TGTGCCTGGACTAGCGGGAGTTACAATGAGCAGTTCTTC
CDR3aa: CAWTSGSYNEQFF

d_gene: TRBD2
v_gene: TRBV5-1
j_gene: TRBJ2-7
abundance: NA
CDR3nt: TGCGCCAGCAGCAAGGGACCCGGGGGGACTACTGTCTTCGAGCAGTACTTC
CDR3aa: CASSKGPGGTTVFEQYF

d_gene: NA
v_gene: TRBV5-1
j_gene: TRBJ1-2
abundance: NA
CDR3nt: TGCGCCAGCAGCAGTGGGGCCTCGGGTGGCTACACCTTC
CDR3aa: CASSSGASGGYTF

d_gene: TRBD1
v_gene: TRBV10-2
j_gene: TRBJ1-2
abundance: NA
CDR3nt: TGCGCCAGCGGAGACCTAGGACAGGGGAACTATGGCTACACCTTC
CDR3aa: CASGDLGQGNYGYTF

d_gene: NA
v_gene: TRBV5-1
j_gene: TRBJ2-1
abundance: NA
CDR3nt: TGCGCCAGCAGCTTGCCTAATGACTTTGAGCAGTTCTTC
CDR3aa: CASSLPNDFEQFF

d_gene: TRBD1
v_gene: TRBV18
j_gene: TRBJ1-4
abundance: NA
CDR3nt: TGTGCCAGCTCCCGGGACAGGGCACCAACTAATGAAAAACTGTTTTTT
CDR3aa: CASSRDRAPTNEKLFF

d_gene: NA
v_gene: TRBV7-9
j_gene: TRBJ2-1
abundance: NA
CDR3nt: TGTGCCAGCAGCGACCTGGGGCTAGCGCCTAACAATGAGCAGTTCTTC
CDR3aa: CASSDLGLAPNNEQFF

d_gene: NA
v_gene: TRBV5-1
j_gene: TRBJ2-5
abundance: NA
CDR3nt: TGCGCCAGCAGTTCGACTAGGGAGACCCAGTACTTC
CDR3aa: CASSSTRETQYF

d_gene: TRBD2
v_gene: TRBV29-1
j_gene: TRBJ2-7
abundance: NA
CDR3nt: TGCAGCGTTGTGCGGGGGGCTAGCGACTCCTACGAGCAGTACTTC
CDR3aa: CSVVRGASDSYEQYF

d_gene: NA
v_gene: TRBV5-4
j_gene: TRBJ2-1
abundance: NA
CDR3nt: TGTGCCAGCAGCTTGGGTACAAACAATGAGCAGTTCTTC
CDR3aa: CASSLGTNNEQFF

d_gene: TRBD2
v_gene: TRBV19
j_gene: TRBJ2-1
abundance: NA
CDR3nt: TGTGCCAGTAGTGACCCCGGCAGCGGGGAGGGTGAGGCCTACAATGAGCAGTTCTTC
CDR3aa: CASSDPGSGEGEAYNEQFF

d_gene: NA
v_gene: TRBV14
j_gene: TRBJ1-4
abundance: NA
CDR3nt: TGTGCCAGCAGCCAAGTCGGACAGAAAAAACTGTTTTTT
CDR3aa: CASSQVGQKKLFF

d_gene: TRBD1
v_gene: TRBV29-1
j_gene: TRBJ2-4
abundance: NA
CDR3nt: TGCAGCGTTGAAACGACAGGGGCTTTCATTCAGTACTTC
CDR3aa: CSVETTGAFIQYF

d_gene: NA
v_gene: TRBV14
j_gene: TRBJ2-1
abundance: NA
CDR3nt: TGTGCCAGCAGCCAAGACAGGGGTTACAATGAGCAGTTCTTC
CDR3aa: CASSQDRGYNEQFF

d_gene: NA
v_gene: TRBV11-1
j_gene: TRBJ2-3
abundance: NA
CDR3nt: TGTGCCAGCAGACCCTTGGGAGCCGGCACAGATACGCAGTATTTT
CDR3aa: CASRPLGAGTDTQYF

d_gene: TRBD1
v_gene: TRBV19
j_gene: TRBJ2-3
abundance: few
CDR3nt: TGTGCCAGTAGTGTTCGACAGGGTTCAGATACGCAGTATTTT
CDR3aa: CASSVRQGSDTQYF

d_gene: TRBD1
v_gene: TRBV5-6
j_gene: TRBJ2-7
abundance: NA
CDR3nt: TGTGCCAGCAGCGAGGGACAGCCCTACGAGCAGTACTTC
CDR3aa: CASSEGQPYEQYF

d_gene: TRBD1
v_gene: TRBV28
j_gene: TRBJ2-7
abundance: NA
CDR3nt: TGTGCCAGCTCTCCCTCGGACAGGCTTTTCCACGAGCAGTACTTC
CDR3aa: CASSPSDRLFHEQYF

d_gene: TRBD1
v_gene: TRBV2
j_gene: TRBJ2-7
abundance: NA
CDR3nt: TGTGCCAGCATTCATCCGGACAGGAACCACGAGCAGTACTTC
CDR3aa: CASIHPDRNHEQYF

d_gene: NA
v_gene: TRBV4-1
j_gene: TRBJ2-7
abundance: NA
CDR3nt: TGCGCCAGCAGCCAGACTAGTAGGTACGAGCAGTACTTC
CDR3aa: CASSQTSRYEQYF

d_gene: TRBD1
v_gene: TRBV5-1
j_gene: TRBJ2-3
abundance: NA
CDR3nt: TGCGCCAGCAGCGGCGGACAGGGGACAGATACGCAGTATTTT
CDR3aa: CASSGGQGTDTQYF

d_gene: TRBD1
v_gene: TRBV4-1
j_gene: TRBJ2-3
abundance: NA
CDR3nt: TGCGCCAGCAGCTCGGTGGGGACAGGAGACACAGATACGCAGTATTTT
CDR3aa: CASSSVGTGDTDTQYF

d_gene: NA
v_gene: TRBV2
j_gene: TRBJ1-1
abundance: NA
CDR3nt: TGTGCCAGCAGTGTAGAGGCTGAGGCTGAAGCTTTCTTT
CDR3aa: CASSVEAEAEAFF

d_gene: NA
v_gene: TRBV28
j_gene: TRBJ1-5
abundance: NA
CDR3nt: TGTGCCAGCAGTTTCCATCGTTCGGGAGGGGGAAATCAGCCCCAGCATTTT
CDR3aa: CASSFHRSGGGNQPQHF

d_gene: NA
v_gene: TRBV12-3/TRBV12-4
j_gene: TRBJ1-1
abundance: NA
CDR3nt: TGTGCCAGCAGTTTTTCCGACACTGAAGCTTTCTTT
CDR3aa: CASSFSDTEAFF

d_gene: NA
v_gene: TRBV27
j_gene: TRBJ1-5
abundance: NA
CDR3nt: TGTGCCAGCAGCCGCGAGGCCAGCAATCAGCCCCAGCATTTT
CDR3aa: CASSREASNQPQHF

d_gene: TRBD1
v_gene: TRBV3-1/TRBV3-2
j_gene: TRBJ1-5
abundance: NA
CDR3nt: TGTGCCAGCAGCCAAGACACGACAGGGGCTCAGCCCCAGCATTTT
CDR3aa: CASSQDTTGAQPQHF

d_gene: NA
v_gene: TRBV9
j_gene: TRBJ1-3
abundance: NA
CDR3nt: TGTGCCAGCAGCGTCACAGGAGTAGCCTTTTCTGGAAACACCATATATTTT
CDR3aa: CASSVTGVAFSGNTIYF

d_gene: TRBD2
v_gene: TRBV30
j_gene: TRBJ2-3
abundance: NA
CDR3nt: TGTGCCTGCGGGACTAGCGGCACAGATACGCAGTATTTT
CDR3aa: CACGTSGTDTQYF